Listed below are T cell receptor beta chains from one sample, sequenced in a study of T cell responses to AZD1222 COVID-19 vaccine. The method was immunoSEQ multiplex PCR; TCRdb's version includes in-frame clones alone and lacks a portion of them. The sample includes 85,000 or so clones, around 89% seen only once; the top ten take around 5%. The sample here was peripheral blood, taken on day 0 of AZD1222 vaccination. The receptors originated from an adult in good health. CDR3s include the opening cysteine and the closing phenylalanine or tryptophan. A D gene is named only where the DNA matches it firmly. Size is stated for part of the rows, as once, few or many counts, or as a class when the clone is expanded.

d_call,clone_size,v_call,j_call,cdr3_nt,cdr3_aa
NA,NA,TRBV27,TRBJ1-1,TGTGCCAGCAGTTTACAGTCGAACACTGAAGCTTTCTTT,CASSLQSNTEAFF
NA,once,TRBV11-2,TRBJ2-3,TGTGCCAGCAGCTTTGGTCCGGGTTCCACAGATACGCAGTATTTT,CASSFGPGSTDTQYF
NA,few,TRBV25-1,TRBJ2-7,TGTGCCAGCAGTCACCCCTCAACAGGGATGTACGAGCAGTACTTC,CASSHPSTGMYEQYF
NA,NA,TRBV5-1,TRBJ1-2,TGCGCCAGCAGCCTCGCAGGGGTAGAAGGCTACACCTTC,CASSLAGVEGYTF
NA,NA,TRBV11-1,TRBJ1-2,TGTGCCAGCAGCCGAGATCTATCCTATGGCTACACCTTC,CASSRDLSYGYTF
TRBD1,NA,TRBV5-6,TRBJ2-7,TGTGCCAGCAGCTTGGTGGGACAGGTTTACGAGCAGTACTTC,CASSLVGQVYEQYF
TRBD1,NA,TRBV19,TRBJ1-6,TGTGCCAGTACTGAGCCGGGACAGTTAATGGCACCCCTCCACTTT,CASTEPGQLMAPLHF
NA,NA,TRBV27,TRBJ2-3,TGTGCCAGCAGGTCCTTCACAGATACGCAGTATTTT,CASRSFTDTQYF
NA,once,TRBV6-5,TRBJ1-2,TGTGCCCACCGGGAGGGTGCCGGCTACACCTTC,CAHREGAGYTF
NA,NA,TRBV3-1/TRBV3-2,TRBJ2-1,TGTGCCAGCAGCCCGACGTACGGGACGCCTAGCTCCTACAATGAGCAGTTCTTC,CASSPTYGTPSSYNEQFF
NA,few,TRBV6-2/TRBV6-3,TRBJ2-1,TGTGCCAGCAGCCTGGAAAGCTCCTACAATGAGCAGTTCTTC,CASSLESSYNEQFF
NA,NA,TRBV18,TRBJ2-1,TGTGCCAGCTCACCCTCCCGCGGGGAAGGATCCAATGAGCAGTTCTTC,CASSPSRGEGSNEQFF
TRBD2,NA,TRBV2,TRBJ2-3,TGTGCCAGCAGCGCAAGGACTAGCGGACTCAGGCATACGCAGTATTTT,CASSARTSGLRHTQYF
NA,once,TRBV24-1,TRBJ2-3,TGTGCCACCAGTGGTTGGGGGTCCACAGATACGCAGTATTTT,CATSGWGSTDTQYF
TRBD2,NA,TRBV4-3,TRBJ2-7,TGCGCCAGCAGCCGCACTAGCGGGGGGTCTTACGAGCAGTACTTC,CASSRTSGGSYEQYF
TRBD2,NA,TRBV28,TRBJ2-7,TGTGCCAGCAGTCCTAGCGGGGGGGTCGGCGAGCAGTACTTC,CASSPSGGVGEQYF
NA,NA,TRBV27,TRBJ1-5,TGTGCCAGCAGTTTTTATTCGGATAGCAATCAGCCCCAGCATTTT,CASSFYSDSNQPQHF
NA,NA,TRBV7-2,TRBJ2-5,TGTGCCAGCAGCTTATACGGTAACCAAGAGACCCAGTACTTC,CASSLYGNQETQYF
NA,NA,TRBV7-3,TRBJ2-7,TGTGCCAGCAGCTTAAAGGGGGGAGACGAGCAGTACTTC,CASSLKGGDEQYF
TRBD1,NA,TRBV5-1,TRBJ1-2,TGCGCCAGCAGCGGAACCGGGACAGGAGCTAGAGGCTACACCTTC,CASSGTGTGARGYTF
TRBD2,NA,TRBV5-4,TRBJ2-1,TGTGCCAGCAGCCTCCCTAGCGGGGGGGCGTTTGAGCAGTTCTTC,CASSLPSGGAFEQFF
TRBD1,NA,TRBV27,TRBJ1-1,TGTGCCAGCACCCCTTACAGGGGTCAGGGGTTGTACACTGAAGCTTTCTTT,CASTPYRGQGLYTEAFF
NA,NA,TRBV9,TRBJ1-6,TGTGCCAGCAGCGAGGGCGGGGGGCTTAATTCACCCCTCCACTTT,CASSEGGGLNSPLHF
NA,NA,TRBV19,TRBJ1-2,TGTGCCAGTAGTATACAGGGCTATGGCTACACCTTC,CASSIQGYGYTF
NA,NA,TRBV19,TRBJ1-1,TGTGCCAGTAGAAAGGGAGATGAAGCTTTCTTT,CASRKGDEAFF
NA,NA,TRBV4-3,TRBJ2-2,TGCGCCAGCAGCCAAGATCGGAGCAGGTCATCCGGGGAGCTGTTTTTT,CASSQDRSRSSGELFF
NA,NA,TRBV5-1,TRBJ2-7,TGCGCCAGCGGCCAGGGGAGCTCCTACGAGCAGTACTTC,CASGQGSSYEQYF
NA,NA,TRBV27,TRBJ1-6,TGTGCCAGCCGTGGAGGCCCACAGGGTACCAATTCACCCCTCCACTTT,CASRGGPQGTNSPLHF
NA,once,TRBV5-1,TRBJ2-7,TGCGCCAGCAGCTTGGGGGGTTACGAGCAGTACTTC,CASSLGGYEQYF
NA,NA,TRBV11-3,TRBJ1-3,TGTGCCAGCAGCATGAGCTCTGGAAACACCATATATTTT,CASSMSSGNTIYF
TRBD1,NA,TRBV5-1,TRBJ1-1,TGCGCCAGCAGCTCAATGACAGGGATGAACACTGAAGCTTTCTTT,CASSSMTGMNTEAFF
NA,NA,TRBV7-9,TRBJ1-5,TGTGCCAGCAGCTTAGACATGGTTAATCAGCCCCAGCATTTT,CASSLDMVNQPQHF
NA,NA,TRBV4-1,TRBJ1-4,TGCGCCAGCAGCCAAGGGACAGCTGCTAATGAAAAACTGTTTTTT,CASSQGTAANEKLFF
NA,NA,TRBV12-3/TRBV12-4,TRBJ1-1,TGTGCCAGCAGCCTCCGGGTGGGCTTGGAAGCTTTCTTT,CASSLRVGLEAFF
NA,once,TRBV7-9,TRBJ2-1,TGTGCCAGCAGTCCGACGAAAAATGAGCAGTTCTTC,CASSPTKNEQFF
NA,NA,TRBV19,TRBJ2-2,TGTGCCAGTAGTATAATGGTGGTGTTGGCGGGGAGGAACACCGGGGAGCTGTTTTTT,CASSIMVVLAGRNTGELFF
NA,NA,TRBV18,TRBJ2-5,TGTGCCAGCTCACCACCGGGCAAAAAAGAGACCCAGTACTTC,CASSPPGKKETQYF
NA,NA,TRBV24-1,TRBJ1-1,TGTGCCACGCAAAGTCCAATGGGTGAAGCTTTCTTT,CATQSPMGEAFF
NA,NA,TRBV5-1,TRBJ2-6,TGCGCCAGCAGCTTGGTGACCGGTGCTGGGGCCAACGTCCTGACTTTC,CASSLVTGAGANVLTF
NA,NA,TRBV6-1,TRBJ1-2,TGTGCCAGCAGTGAAGACATCGGTTATGGCTACACCTTC,CASSEDIGYGYTF
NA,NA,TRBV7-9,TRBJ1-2,TGTGCCAGCGCTCCAGGTTGGGGAAATGGCTACACCTTC,CASAPGWGNGYTF
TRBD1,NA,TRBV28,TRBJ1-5,TGTGCCAGCAGTTCGCCGGACAGGGGGGGTCAGCCCCAGCATTTT,CASSSPDRGGQPQHF
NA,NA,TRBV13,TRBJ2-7,TGTGCCAGCAGCTTATATCTAGGGATATCAACTACCTACGAGCAGTACTTC,CASSLYLGISTTYEQYF
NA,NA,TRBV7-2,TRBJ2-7,TGTGCCAGCAGCTTAATCGAGGGGATTTACGAGCAGTACTTC,CASSLIEGIYEQYF
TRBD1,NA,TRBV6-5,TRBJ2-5,TGTGCCAGCAGTTACGGAGGGAGGACAGGGGGAGAGACCCAGTACTTC,CASSYGGRTGGETQYF
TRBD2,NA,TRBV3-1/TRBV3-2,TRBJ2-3,TGTGCCAGCAGCCACCGGGGACTAGCGGGGGGGCCTCAAGATACGCAGTATTTT,CASSHRGLAGGPQDTQYF
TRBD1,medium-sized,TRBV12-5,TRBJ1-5,TGTGCTAGTGCCGACGAGGACAGGGGTAGCAATCAGCCCCAGCATTTT,CASADEDRGSNQPQHF
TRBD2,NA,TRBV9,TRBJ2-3,TGTGCCAGCAGCCCAGGGGTAAGCGGGGGGGCAGTGGATACGCAGTATTTT,CASSPGVSGGAVDTQYF
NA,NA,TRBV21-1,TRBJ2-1,TGTGCCAGCAGCGCGAGAACCCCCTTGCGGGGGGCCGGTGAGCAGTTCTTC,CASSARTPLRGAGEQFF
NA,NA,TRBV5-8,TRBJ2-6,TGTGCCAGCAGCTTAATACGAGCCTCTGGGGCCAACGTCCTGACTTTC,CASSLIRASGANVLTF
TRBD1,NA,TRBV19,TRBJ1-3,TGTGCCAGTTGGGACAGGAACTCTGGAAACACCATATATTTT,CASWDRNSGNTIYF
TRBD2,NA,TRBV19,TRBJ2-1,TGTGCCAGTAGTCCGGGGACTAGCGGGGGGAATCCCACCTACAATGAGCAGTTCTTC,CASSPGTSGGNPTYNEQFF
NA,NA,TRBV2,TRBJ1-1,TGTGCCAGCAGGAAGAATTGGGGGACGGGTACTGAAGCTTTCTTT,CASRKNWGTGTEAFF
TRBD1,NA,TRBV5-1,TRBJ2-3,TGCGCCAGCAACAACCCGGGACAGGGGCCAGATACGCAGTATTTT,CASNNPGQGPDTQYF
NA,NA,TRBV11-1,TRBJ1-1,TGTGCCAGCAGCTTTTCACAGAACACTGAAGCTTTCTTT,CASSFSQNTEAFF
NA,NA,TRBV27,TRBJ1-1,TGTGCCAGCAGTTTATCTCGAACAAACACTGAAGCTTTCTTT,CASSLSRTNTEAFF
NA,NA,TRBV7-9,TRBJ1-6,TGTGCCAGCAGCTTAGGGTCCTCCTCGATGGGTTCACCCCTCCACTTT,CASSLGSSSMGSPLHF
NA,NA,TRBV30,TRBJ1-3,TGTGCCCGAGCGGCGGCAGCTGGAAACACCATATATTTT,CARAAAAGNTIYF